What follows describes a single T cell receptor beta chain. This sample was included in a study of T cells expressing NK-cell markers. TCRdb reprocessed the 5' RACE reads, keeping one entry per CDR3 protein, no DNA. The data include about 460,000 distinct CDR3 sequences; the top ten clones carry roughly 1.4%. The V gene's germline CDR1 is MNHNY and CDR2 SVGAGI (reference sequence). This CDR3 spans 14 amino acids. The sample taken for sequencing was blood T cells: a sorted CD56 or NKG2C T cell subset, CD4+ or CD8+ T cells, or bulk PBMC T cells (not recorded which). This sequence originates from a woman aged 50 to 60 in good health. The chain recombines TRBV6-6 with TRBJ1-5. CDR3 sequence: CATAGGRGNQPQHF.